Listed below are T cell receptor beta chains from one sample, sequenced in a study of blood T cell repertoires in COVID-19. Here immunoSEQ multiplex PCR was the method, and the copy in TCRdb shows in-frame clones only, minus some. The repertoire holds approximately 210,000 clones, with more than 75% as singletons. Sequenced: peripheral blood. The receptors shown here come from a man between 50 and 59 years old with COVID-19, enrolled during active disease. CDR3s include the opening cysteine and the closing phenylalanine or tryptophan. The D gene is left open where the match is weak. Clone size is shown for a subset of rows, as once, few, many or a class of expanded clone.

clone size: NA; V gene: TRBV5-4; D gene: NA; J gene: TRBJ2-7; CDR3 DNA: TGTGCCAGCAGCTTGCCTTCTAGCTCGTCCTACGAGCAGTACTTC; CDR3 protein: CASSLPSSSSYEQYF
clone size: NA; V gene: TRBV2; D gene: TRBD2; J gene: TRBJ2-2; CDR3 DNA: TGTGCCAGCAGGATGGGGACTAGCACCGGGGAGCTGTTTTTT; CDR3 protein: CASRMGTSTGELFF
clone size: NA; V gene: TRBV10-2; D gene: NA; J gene: TRBJ1-1; CDR3 DNA: TGCGCCCGCAGGGCCGGGGGGCGCGGGGCGGGGGGCACTGAAGCTTTCTTT; CDR3 protein: CARRAGGRGAGGTEAFF
clone size: few; V gene: TRBV5-1; D gene: TRBD2; J gene: TRBJ2-2; CDR3 DNA: TGCGCCAGCAGCTTCACAGACATTCCCGTTCGAGCGGGAGGATACACCGGGGAGCTGTTTTTT; CDR3 protein: CASSFTDIPVRAGGYTGELFF
clone size: NA; V gene: TRBV24-1; D gene: NA; J gene: TRBJ1-2; CDR3 DNA: TGTGCCACCAGTGAAGTGACAGGCTATGGCTACACCTTC; CDR3 protein: CATSEVTGYGYTF
clone size: NA; V gene: TRBV27; D gene: NA; J gene: TRBJ1-3; CDR3 DNA: TGTGCCAGCAGTTCGCCCCTGACCGGTGGAGAGAACACCATATATTTT; CDR3 protein: CASSSPLTGGENTIYF
clone size: once; V gene: TRBV29-1; D gene: NA; J gene: TRBJ1-2; CDR3 DNA: TGCAGCGTCGACGGGGGGGCGCTTAACTATGGCTACACCTTC; CDR3 protein: CSVDGGALNYGYTF
clone size: NA; V gene: TRBV3-1/TRBV3-2; D gene: NA; J gene: TRBJ1-5; CDR3 DNA: TGTGCCAGCAGCCAAGGGACATTTAATAGCAATCAGCCCCAGCATTTT; CDR3 protein: CASSQGTFNSNQPQHF
clone size: few; V gene: TRBV19; D gene: NA; J gene: TRBJ2-5; CDR3 DNA: TGTGCCAGTAGTCCCCCCCTGCTGGCGGGGACGATGGAAGAGACCCAGTACTTC; CDR3 protein: CASSPPLLAGTMEETQYF
clone size: NA; V gene: TRBV19; D gene: TRBD1; J gene: TRBJ1-2; CDR3 DNA: TGTGCCAGTAGTGGAGCCAATATTGGAGGGGGCCCCTATGGCTACACCTTC; CDR3 protein: CASSGANIGGGPYGYTF
clone size: NA; V gene: TRBV12-5; D gene: NA; J gene: TRBJ2-3; CDR3 DNA: TGTGCTAGTGGTTTGGGAGGAGATACGCAGTATTTT; CDR3 protein: CASGLGGDTQYF
clone size: NA; V gene: TRBV5-6; D gene: NA; J gene: TRBJ1-4; CDR3 DNA: TGTGCCAGCAGCTTGGTGGGGGCTACTAATGAAAAACTGTTTTTT; CDR3 protein: CASSLVGATNEKLFF
clone size: NA; V gene: TRBV11-2; D gene: NA; J gene: TRBJ2-7; CDR3 DNA: TGTGCCAGCAGCTCAACAGGCTACGAGCAGTACTTC; CDR3 protein: CASSSTGYEQYF
clone size: once; V gene: TRBV7-9; D gene: NA; J gene: TRBJ1-2; CDR3 DNA: TGTGCCAGCAGCATGTCATACTATGGCTACACCTTC; CDR3 protein: CASSMSYYGYTF
clone size: NA; V gene: TRBV5-4; D gene: NA; J gene: TRBJ1-1; CDR3 DNA: TGTGCCAGCAGCTACGGGACACAGAACACTGAAGCTTTCTTT; CDR3 protein: CASSYGTQNTEAFF
clone size: NA; V gene: TRBV3-1/TRBV3-2; D gene: TRBD2; J gene: TRBJ2-1; CDR3 DNA: TGTGCCAGCAGCCAAGCGGTGCGGGGGGGCCGGTTTCCTGAGCAGTTCTTC; CDR3 protein: CASSQAVRGGRFPEQFF
clone size: NA; V gene: TRBV30; D gene: TRBD1; J gene: TRBJ1-3; CDR3 DNA: TGTGCCTCGGGGGGACAGGCGTTCTCTGGAAACACCATATATTTT; CDR3 protein: CASGGQAFSGNTIYF
clone size: NA; V gene: TRBV6-5; D gene: NA; J gene: TRBJ2-2; CDR3 DNA: TGTGCCACGTCGCCAGGGAACACCGGGGAGCTGTTTTTT; CDR3 protein: CATSPGNTGELFF
clone size: NA; V gene: TRBV25-1; D gene: NA; J gene: TRBJ1-2; CDR3 DNA: TGTGCCAGCAGTGAAGGGCTTGACTATGGCTACACCTTC; CDR3 protein: CASSEGLDYGYTF
clone size: NA; V gene: TRBV5-6; D gene: NA; J gene: TRBJ2-6; CDR3 DNA: TGTGCCAGCAGCTTGGGGGGGCCTGGGGCCAACGTCCTGACTTTC; CDR3 protein: CASSLGGPGANVLTF
clone size: NA; V gene: TRBV7-9; D gene: NA; J gene: TRBJ1-6; CDR3 DNA: TGTGCCAGCAGCTTAGGAGGGGAGGGTTCACCCCTCCACTTT; CDR3 protein: CASSLGGEGSPLHF
clone size: NA; V gene: TRBV6-4; D gene: NA; J gene: TRBJ2-1; CDR3 DNA: TGTGCCAGCAGTCGTAGCGGCAGCTCCTACAATGAGCAGTTCTTC; CDR3 protein: CASSRSGSSYNEQFF
clone size: NA; V gene: TRBV6-2/TRBV6-3; D gene: NA; J gene: TRBJ2-1; CDR3 DNA: TGTGCCAGCAGTAACGTCGCGAGCGATGAGCAGTTCTTC; CDR3 protein: CASSNVASDEQFF
clone size: once; V gene: TRBV13; D gene: NA; J gene: TRBJ2-7; CDR3 DNA: TGTGCCAGCAGCCCCAACTCCTACGAGCAGTACTTC; CDR3 protein: CASSPNSYEQYF
clone size: NA; V gene: TRBV18; D gene: NA; J gene: TRBJ2-7; CDR3 DNA: TGTGCCAGCTCACCGGTTAGCAGGGTTAGTTTTTACGAGCAGTACTTC; CDR3 protein: CASSPVSRVSFYEQYF
clone size: NA; V gene: TRBV4-1; D gene: NA; J gene: TRBJ2-1; CDR3 DNA: TGCGCCAGCAGCCGGGACCGGGACTCCAATGAGCAGTTCTTC; CDR3 protein: CASSRDRDSNEQFF
clone size: NA; V gene: TRBV27; D gene: TRBD2; J gene: TRBJ2-7; CDR3 DNA: TGTGCCAGCAGTTCCAGGACTAGCGGGTCCTCCTACGAGCAGTACTTC; CDR3 protein: CASSSRTSGSSYEQYF
clone size: NA; V gene: TRBV29-1; D gene: TRBD2; J gene: TRBJ2-1; CDR3 DNA: TGCAGCGGTGGGGTAGCGGGAGCTATGTACAATGAGCAGTTCTTC; CDR3 protein: CSGGVAGAMYNEQFF
clone size: NA; V gene: TRBV15; D gene: TRBD2; J gene: TRBJ2-5; CDR3 DNA: TGTGCCACCAGCAGGTCCCTTGCAGCGGGGAACCAAGAGACCCAGTACTTC; CDR3 protein: CATSRSLAAGNQETQYF
clone size: NA; V gene: TRBV18; D gene: NA; J gene: TRBJ2-3; CDR3 DNA: TGTGCCAGCTCAGCCGGGACTAGCACAGATACGCAGTATTTT; CDR3 protein: CASSAGTSTDTQYF
clone size: NA; V gene: TRBV5-4; D gene: TRBD2; J gene: TRBJ2-1; CDR3 DNA: TGTGCCAGCAGCTCGCTGACTAGCGGCTACAATGAGCAGTTCTTC; CDR3 protein: CASSSLTSGYNEQFF
clone size: once; V gene: TRBV5-1; D gene: NA; J gene: TRBJ2-7; CDR3 DNA: TGCGCCAGCAGCTTGGCCGTACAGGGAACCGAGCAGTACTTC; CDR3 protein: CASSLAVQGTEQYF
clone size: NA; V gene: TRBV28; D gene: NA; J gene: TRBJ1-2; CDR3 DNA: TGTGCCAGCAGCCCAGACAGTCACGGCTACACCTTC; CDR3 protein: CASSPDSHGYTF
clone size: NA; V gene: TRBV2; D gene: TRBD1; J gene: TRBJ2-1; CDR3 DNA: TGTGCCACAGGGGGCGAACAGTCAAATGAGCAGTTCTTC; CDR3 protein: CATGGEQSNEQFF
clone size: once; V gene: TRBV5-8; D gene: NA; J gene: TRBJ2-6; CDR3 DNA: TGTGCCAGCAGGGGGCAGGGGTCTGGGGCCAACGTCCTGACTTTC; CDR3 protein: CASRGQGSGANVLTF
clone size: NA; V gene: TRBV2; D gene: NA; J gene: TRBJ1-5; CDR3 DNA: TGTGCCAGCAGTGAAACAGGGCTCAATCAGCCCCAGCATTTT; CDR3 protein: CASSETGLNQPQHF
clone size: NA; V gene: TRBV4-2; D gene: NA; J gene: TRBJ2-3; CDR3 DNA: TGTGCCAGCAGCCAAGAGGTGGCCAGCACAGATACGCAGTATTTT; CDR3 protein: CASSQEVASTDTQYF
clone size: once; V gene: TRBV18; D gene: NA; J gene: TRBJ1-2; CDR3 DNA: TGTGCCAGCTCAGAGGGAGCGACGGACTTCTCTGGCTACACCTTC; CDR3 protein: CASSEGATDFSGYTF
clone size: NA; V gene: TRBV24-1; D gene: TRBD2; J gene: TRBJ2-3; CDR3 DNA: TGTGCCACCAGTGATCCTAGCGGGGGCCTGGGAGATACGCAGTATTTT; CDR3 protein: CATSDPSGGLGDTQYF
clone size: NA; V gene: TRBV2; D gene: NA; J gene: TRBJ2-5; CDR3 DNA: TGTGCCAGCAGGGGCGAAGAGACCCAGTACTTC; CDR3 protein: CASRGEETQYF
clone size: NA; V gene: TRBV5-4; D gene: TRBD1; J gene: TRBJ2-1; CDR3 DNA: TGTGCCAGCGGCCGACAGGGGGGGTCGAATGAGCAGTTCTTC; CDR3 protein: CASGRQGGSNEQFF
clone size: NA; V gene: TRBV18; D gene: NA; J gene: TRBJ2-2; CDR3 DNA: TGTGCCAGCTCAACCGGACAGTACACCGGGGAGCTGTTTTTT; CDR3 protein: CASSTGQYTGELFF
clone size: NA; V gene: TRBV5-1; D gene: TRBD1; J gene: TRBJ1-5; CDR3 DNA: TGCGCCAGCAGCTTGACAGGGGGCAATCAGCCCCAGCATTTT; CDR3 protein: CASSLTGGNQPQHF
clone size: once; V gene: TRBV12-3/TRBV12-4; D gene: NA; J gene: TRBJ1-1; CDR3 DNA: TGTGCCAGCAGTTTAGGAGGGAACACTGAAGCTTTCTTT; CDR3 protein: CASSLGGNTEAFF
clone size: NA; V gene: TRBV21-1; D gene: NA; J gene: TRBJ2-1; CDR3 DNA: TGTGCCAGCAGCGACCTGGGACTAGCGGGAGTTTACAATGAGCAGTTCTTC; CDR3 protein: CASSDLGLAGVYNEQFF
clone size: NA; V gene: TRBV7-9; D gene: TRBD1; J gene: TRBJ2-5; CDR3 DNA: TGTGCCAGCAGCTTAGGGACAGGGATTACGGAGACCCAGTACTTC; CDR3 protein: CASSLGTGITETQYF
clone size: NA; V gene: TRBV27; D gene: TRBD1; J gene: TRBJ2-7; CDR3 DNA: TGTGCCAGCAGTTCCCCAGGGGGCACAGACTACGAGCAGTACTTC; CDR3 protein: CASSSPGGTDYEQYF
clone size: few; V gene: TRBV7-9; D gene: NA; J gene: TRBJ1-6; CDR3 DNA: TGTGCCAGCACAGCTAATTCACCCCTCCACTTT; CDR3 protein: CASTANSPLHF
clone size: NA; V gene: TRBV4-1; D gene: TRBD2; J gene: TRBJ2-7; CDR3 DNA: TGCGCCAGCAGCCAAGACCGAGGGCTAGCGGGGGGGCCGAATGTGTACGAGCAGTACTTC; CDR3 protein: CASSQDRGLAGGPNVYEQYF
clone size: NA; V gene: TRBV27; D gene: NA; J gene: TRBJ1-6; CDR3 DNA: TGTGCCAGCAGTTTCGGGTTGTTACCCTATAATTCACCCCTCCACTTT; CDR3 protein: CASSFGLLPYNSPLHF
clone size: NA; V gene: TRBV7-9; D gene: NA; J gene: TRBJ2-7; CDR3 DNA: TGTGCCAGCAGCTTAATTACTGAGGGCGAGCAGTACTTC; CDR3 protein: CASSLITEGEQYF
clone size: NA; V gene: TRBV6-1; D gene: TRBD1; J gene: TRBJ2-3; CDR3 DNA: TGTGCCAGCAGTGAAAGCCGGACAGGGTTTACGCAGTATTTT; CDR3 protein: CASSESRTGFTQYF
clone size: NA; V gene: TRBV27; D gene: NA; J gene: TRBJ1-2; CDR3 DNA: TGTGCCAGCAGTCAATTAGGGCAGGGAGGCGGCTACACCTTC; CDR3 protein: CASSQLGQGGGYTF
clone size: NA; V gene: TRBV5-1; D gene: TRBD1; J gene: TRBJ1-5; CDR3 DNA: TGCGCCAGCAGCTCCGGGACAGAAAATCAGCCCCAGCATTTT; CDR3 protein: CASSSGTENQPQHF
clone size: NA; V gene: TRBV28; D gene: NA; J gene: TRBJ1-3; CDR3 DNA: TGTGCCAGCATCTTCCGAGGAAGCTCTGGAAACACCATATATTTT; CDR3 protein: CASIFRGSSGNTIYF
clone size: NA; V gene: TRBV9; D gene: TRBD2; J gene: TRBJ2-7; CDR3 DNA: TGTGCCAGCAGCGTAGCGGGAGGAGGCACCTACGAGCAGTACTTC; CDR3 protein: CASSVAGGGTYEQYF
clone size: NA; V gene: TRBV4-2; D gene: NA; J gene: TRBJ1-4; CDR3 DNA: TGTGCCAGCAGCCAAGGTGGTCGCAGGGGTGGCGAAAAACTGTTTTTT; CDR3 protein: CASSQGGRRGGEKLFF